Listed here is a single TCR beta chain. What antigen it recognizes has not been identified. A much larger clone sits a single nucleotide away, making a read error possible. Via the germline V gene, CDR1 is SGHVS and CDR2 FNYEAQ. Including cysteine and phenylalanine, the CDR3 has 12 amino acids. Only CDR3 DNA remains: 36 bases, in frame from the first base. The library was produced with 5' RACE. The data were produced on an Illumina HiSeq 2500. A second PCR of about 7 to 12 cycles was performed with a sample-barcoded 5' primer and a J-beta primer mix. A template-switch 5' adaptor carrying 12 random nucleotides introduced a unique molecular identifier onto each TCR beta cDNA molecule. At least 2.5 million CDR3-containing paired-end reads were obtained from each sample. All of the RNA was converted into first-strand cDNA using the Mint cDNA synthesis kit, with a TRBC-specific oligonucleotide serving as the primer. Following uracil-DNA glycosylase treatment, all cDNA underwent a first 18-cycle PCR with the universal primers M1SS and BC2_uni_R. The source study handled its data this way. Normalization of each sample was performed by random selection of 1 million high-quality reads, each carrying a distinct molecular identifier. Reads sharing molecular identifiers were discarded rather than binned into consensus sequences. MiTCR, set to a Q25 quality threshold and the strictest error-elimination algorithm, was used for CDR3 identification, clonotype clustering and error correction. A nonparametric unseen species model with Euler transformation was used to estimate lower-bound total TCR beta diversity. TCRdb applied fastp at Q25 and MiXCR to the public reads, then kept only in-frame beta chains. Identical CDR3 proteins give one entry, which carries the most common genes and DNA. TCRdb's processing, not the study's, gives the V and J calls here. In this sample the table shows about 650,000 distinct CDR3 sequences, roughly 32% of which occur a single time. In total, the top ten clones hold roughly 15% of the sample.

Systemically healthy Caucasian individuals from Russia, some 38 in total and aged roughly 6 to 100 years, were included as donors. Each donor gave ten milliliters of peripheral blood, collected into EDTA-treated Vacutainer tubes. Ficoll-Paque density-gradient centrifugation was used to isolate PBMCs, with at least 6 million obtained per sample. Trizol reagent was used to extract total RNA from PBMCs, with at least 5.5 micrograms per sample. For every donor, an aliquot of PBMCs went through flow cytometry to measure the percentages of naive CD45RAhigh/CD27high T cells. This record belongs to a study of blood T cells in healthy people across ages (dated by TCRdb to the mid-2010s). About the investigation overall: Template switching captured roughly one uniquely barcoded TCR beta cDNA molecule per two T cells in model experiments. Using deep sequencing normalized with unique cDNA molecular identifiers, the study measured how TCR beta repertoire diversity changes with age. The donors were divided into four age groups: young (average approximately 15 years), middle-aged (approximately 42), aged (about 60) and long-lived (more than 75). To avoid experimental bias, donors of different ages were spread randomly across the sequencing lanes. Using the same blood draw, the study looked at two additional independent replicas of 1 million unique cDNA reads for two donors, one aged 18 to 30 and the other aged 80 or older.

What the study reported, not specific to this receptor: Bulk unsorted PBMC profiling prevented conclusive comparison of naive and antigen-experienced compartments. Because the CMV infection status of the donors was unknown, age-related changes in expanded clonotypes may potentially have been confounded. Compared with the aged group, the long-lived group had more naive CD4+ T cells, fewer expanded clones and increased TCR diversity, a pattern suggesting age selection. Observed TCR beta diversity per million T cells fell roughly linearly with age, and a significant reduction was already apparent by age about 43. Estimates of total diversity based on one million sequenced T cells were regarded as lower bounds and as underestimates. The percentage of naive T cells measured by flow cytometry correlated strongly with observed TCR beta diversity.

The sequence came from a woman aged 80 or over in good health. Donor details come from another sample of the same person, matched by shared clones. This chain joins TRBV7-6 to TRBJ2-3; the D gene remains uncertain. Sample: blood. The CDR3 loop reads CASRSGTDTRYF. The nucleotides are TGTGCCAGCAGATCAGGCACAGATACGCGGTATTTT.